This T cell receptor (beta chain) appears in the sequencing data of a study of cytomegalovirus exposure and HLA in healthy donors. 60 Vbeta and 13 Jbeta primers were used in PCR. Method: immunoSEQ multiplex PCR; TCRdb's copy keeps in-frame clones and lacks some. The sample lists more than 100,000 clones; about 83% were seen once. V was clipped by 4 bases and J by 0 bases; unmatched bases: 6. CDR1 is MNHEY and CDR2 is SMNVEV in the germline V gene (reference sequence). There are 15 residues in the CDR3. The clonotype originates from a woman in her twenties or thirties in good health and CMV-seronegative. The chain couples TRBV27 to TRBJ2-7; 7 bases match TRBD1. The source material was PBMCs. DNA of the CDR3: TGTGCCAGCAGTTCCCTGACAGGGCTCTCCTACGAGCAGTACTTC. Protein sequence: CASSSLTGLSYEQYF.